Listed below are T cell receptor beta chains from one sample, sequenced in a study of T cell changes during pregnancy in multiple sclerosis. Repertoires were generated with immunoSEQ multiplex PCR, while TCRdb's copy carries only in-frame clones and drops some. The sample shows about 77,000 clones, about 93% of them seen only once. The source was peripheral blood, collected after pregnancy. These TCRs come from a female donor in good health, enrolled as a control in a pregnancy study. CDR3s include the opening cysteine and the closing phenylalanine or tryptophan. The D gene is left open where the match is weak. Clone size is shown for a subset of rows, as once, few, many or a class of expanded clone.

TRBJ2-7 | NA | TRBV5-1 | NA | TGCGCCAGCAAAGGAGCGGCAGGACCCACCTACGAGCAGTACTTC | CASKGAAGPTYEQYF
TRBJ1-1 | NA | TRBV12-5 | NA | TGTGCTAGTGGTTTGGGGAAGGGAGGTACTGAAGCTTTCTTT | CASGLGKGGTEAFF
TRBJ1-1 | once | TRBV11-3 | NA | TGTGCCAGCAGCCTCAGGTCCGGGGACACTGAAGCTTTCTTT | CASSLRSGDTEAFF
TRBJ2-3 | NA | TRBV28 | TRBD1 | TGTGCCAGTTCGAGCAGACAGGGGCCCACAGATACGCAGTATTTT | CASSSRQGPTDTQYF
TRBJ2-5 | NA | TRBV6-6 | NA | TGTGCCAGCAGTTTCGATCCGGGGCAAGAGACCCAGTACTTC | CASSFDPGQETQYF
TRBJ1-1 | few | TRBV5-1 | NA | TGCGCCAGCAGCTTTACGGGCACTGAAGCTTTCTTT | CASSFTGTEAFF
TRBJ1-1 | NA | TRBV18 | TRBD1 | TGTGCCAGCTCACCGGGGACAGGAAACACTGAAGCTTTCTTT | CASSPGTGNTEAFF
TRBJ2-7 | NA | TRBV25-1 | NA | TGTGCCAGCAGTGTAAGACAGTACGAGCAGTACTTC | CASSVRQYEQYF
TRBJ2-5 | NA | TRBV27 | NA | TGTGCCAGCAGTTTGGATGACCGACCCGAGGAAGAGACCCAGTACTTC | CASSLDDRPEEETQYF
TRBJ1-4 | NA | TRBV28 | NA | TGTGCCAGCAGTACGACACCAGGGATTGAAAAACTGTTTTTT | CASSTTPGIEKLFF
TRBJ2-7 | NA | TRBV14 | NA | TGTGCCAGCAGCCAAGACAGCGAGCAGTACTTC | CASSQDSEQYF
TRBJ2-5 | NA | TRBV7-7 | TRBD1 | TGTGCTAGCAGCTACGGGACAGAAGAGACCCAGTACTTC | CASSYGTEETQYF
TRBJ2-3 | NA | TRBV7-9 | NA | TGTGCCAGCAGCTTAACCCCCCACATCGCAGATACGCAGTATTTT | CASSLTPHIADTQYF
TRBJ2-3 | NA | TRBV9 | TRBD2 | TGTGCCAGCAGCACGCGGGGGACGGACACAGATACGCAGTATTTT | CASSTRGTDTDTQYF
TRBJ1-1 | NA | TRBV18 | NA | TGTGCCAGCTCACCACCTGGGGGGAGGCAGGACACTGAAGCTTTCTTT | CASSPPGGRQDTEAFF
TRBJ2-7 | NA | TRBV4-3 | TRBD2 | TGCGCCAGCAGCCAGGGATGGGCTAGCGGGAGTTACGAGCAGTACTTC | CASSQGWASGSYEQYF
TRBJ1-5 | NA | TRBV15 | TRBD1 | TGTGCCACCAGCAGAGCAGGGGGTCGCCAGCCCCAGCATTTT | CATSRAGGRQPQHF
TRBJ2-7 | NA | TRBV27 | NA | TGTGCCAGCAGTTTCAGCAGGGTGGCCGAGCAGTACTTC | CASSFSRVAEQYF
TRBJ2-7 | NA | TRBV5-1 | TRBD1 | TGCGCCAGCAGTTTACTTACGACAGGGACCCTCAACGAGCAGTACTTC | CASSLLTTGTLNEQYF
TRBJ2-7 | NA | TRBV15 | TRBD1 | TGTGCCACCAGCAGGAGGACAGGCAACTACGAGCAGTACTTC | CATSRRTGNYEQYF
TRBJ2-5 | NA | TRBV4-2 | TRBD2 | TGTGCCAGCAGCGGGAGCGGGGGGGCGGGAGAGACCCAGTACTTC | CASSGSGGAGETQYF
TRBJ1-2 | NA | TRBV28 | NA | TGTGCCAGCAGTTTAGAGGTCTCCTATGGCTACACCTTC | CASSLEVSYGYTF
TRBJ2-1 | NA | TRBV28 | TRBD2 | TGTGCCAGCAAGAGTTGGGGGACTAGTCCTTACAATGAGCAGTTCTTC | CASKSWGTSPYNEQFF
TRBJ1-1 | NA | TRBV10-1 | NA | TGCGCCAGCAGGGCGGAGATGAACACTGAAGCTTTCTTT | CASRAEMNTEAFF
TRBJ2-5 | NA | TRBV5-1 | TRBD2 | TGCGCCAGCAGCAGAGGAGGGCTAGCGGGAGACGAGACCCAGTACTTC | CASSRGGLAGDETQYF
TRBJ2-5 | NA | TRBV30 | TRBD2 | TGTGCCTGGACTAGCGGGGGGTATCAAGAGACCCAGTACTTC | CAWTSGGYQETQYF
TRBJ1-2 | NA | TRBV6-1 | NA | TGTGCCAGCAGCCCGGGACACGCAAAATATGGCTACACCTTC | CASSPGHAKYGYTF
TRBJ1-2 | NA | TRBV6-5 | TRBD1 | TGTGCCAGCAGTTACTCGAGACAGGGTGGCTACACCTTC | CASSYSRQGGYTF
TRBJ2-5 | once | TRBV2 | NA | TGTGCCAGCAGCCCCCAGGTTCAAGAGACCCAGTACTTC | CASSPQVQETQYF
TRBJ2-7 | NA | TRBV7-9 | TRBD2 | TGTGCCAGCAGCCCAACCGGGAGGGACCCCTACGAGCAGTACTTC | CASSPTGRDPYEQYF
TRBJ2-2 | once | TRBV5-5 | TRBD2 | TGTGCCAGCAGCTACCGACTAGCTGGCGGGGAGCTGTTTTTT | CASSYRLAGGELFF
TRBJ2-7 | NA | TRBV4-1 | NA | TGCGCCAGCAGCCAAGGAGAAATTTACGAGCAGTACTTC | CASSQGEIYEQYF
TRBJ1-6 | NA | TRBV27 | TRBD1 | TGTGCCAGCAGTATACAGGGGCTCAATTCACCCCTCCACTTT | CASSIQGLNSPLHF
TRBJ2-7 | NA | TRBV19 | NA | TGTGCCAGTAGTATTACAGTAACCTACGAGCAGTACTTC | CASSITVTYEQYF
TRBJ1-5 | NA | TRBV29-1 | NA | TGCAGCGTTGGGTTCGACAGGACAAATCAGCCCCAGCATTTT | CSVGFDRTNQPQHF
TRBJ2-1 | NA | TRBV18 | TRBD1 | TGTGCCAGCTCCGCCGGGACAGGGGCCAATGAGCAGTTCTTC | CASSAGTGANEQFF
TRBJ1-4 | once | TRBV30 | NA | TGTGCCTGGACCCGCCGGGGGGGAAAACTGTTTTTT | CAWTRRGGKLFF
TRBJ1-2 | once | TRBV29-1 | NA | TGCAGCGTTAAGCAGGGGAATGGCTACACCTTC | CSVKQGNGYTF
TRBJ2-1 | NA | TRBV9 | TRBD2 | TGTGCCAGCAGCCAACTCCCTTCGGGGGCGGGAGGTTTCCGGGGGTCCTACAATGAGCAGTTCTTC | CASSQLPSGAGGFRGSYNEQFF
TRBJ2-7 | NA | TRBV30 | TRBD1 | TGTGCCTCCGGACAGGGAACTTACGAGCAGTACTTC | CASGQGTYEQYF
TRBJ2-1 | NA | TRBV29-1 | TRBD1 | TGCAGCGTGGGACAGGGGCTCTCCTACAATGAGCAGTTCTTC | CSVGQGLSYNEQFF
TRBJ2-7 | NA | TRBV28 | TRBD2 | TGTGCCAGCAGTTTGACTAGCGCCTCCTACGAGCAGTACTTC | CASSLTSASYEQYF
TRBJ1-1 | NA | TRBV29-1 | NA | TGCAGCGTTGCGGGGGGAAAGGCTGAAGCTTTCTTT | CSVAGGKAEAFF
TRBJ1-2 | NA | TRBV27 | NA | TGTGCCAGCAGTTATGTTACAGGGAATGGCTACACCTTC | CASSYVTGNGYTF
TRBJ2-1 | NA | TRBV6-5 | TRBD2 | TGTGCCAGCACGAAGACGGGAGGCCCGGTTGATGAGCAGTTCTTC | CASTKTGGPVDEQFF
TRBJ1-2 | NA | TRBV10-2 | TRBD1 | TGCGCCAGCAGGCCCACAGGGGGCAGGATCTACACCTTC | CASRPTGGRIYTF
TRBJ2-1 | NA | TRBV5-4 | TRBD1 | TGTGCCAGCAGCACCGGACAGGGGGATGAGCAGTTCTTC | CASSTGQGDEQFF
TRBJ2-3 | NA | TRBV7-9 | TRBD2 | TGTGCCAGCAGCTTAATGGGACTAGCAACAGATACGCAGTATTTT | CASSLMGLATDTQYF
TRBJ2-5 | NA | TRBV28 | TRBD2 | TGTGCCAGCAGTTTTATCCTAGCGGGAGGGAGTTCAGAGACCCAGTACTTC | CASSFILAGGSSETQYF
TRBJ2-7 | NA | TRBV7-9 | NA | TGTGCCAGCAGCTTCTCCCCCACTAGCCTCTACGAGCAGTACTTC | CASSFSPTSLYEQYF